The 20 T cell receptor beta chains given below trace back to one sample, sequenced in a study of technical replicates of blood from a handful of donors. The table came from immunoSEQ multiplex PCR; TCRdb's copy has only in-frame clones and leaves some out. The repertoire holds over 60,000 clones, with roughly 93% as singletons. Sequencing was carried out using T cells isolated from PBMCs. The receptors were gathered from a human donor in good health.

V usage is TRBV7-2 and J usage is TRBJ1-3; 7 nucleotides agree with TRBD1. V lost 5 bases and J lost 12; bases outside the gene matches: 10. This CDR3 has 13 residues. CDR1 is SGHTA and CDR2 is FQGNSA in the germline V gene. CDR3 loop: CASSRTGQPNIYF. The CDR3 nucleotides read TGTGCCAGCAGCCGAACGGGACAGCCGAACATATATTTT.

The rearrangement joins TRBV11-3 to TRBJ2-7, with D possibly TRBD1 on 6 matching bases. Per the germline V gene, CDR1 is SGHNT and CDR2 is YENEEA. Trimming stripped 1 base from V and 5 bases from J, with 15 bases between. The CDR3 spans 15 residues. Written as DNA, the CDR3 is TGTGCCAGCAGCTTAGGCGCCGGGACACCGAACGAGCAGTACTTC. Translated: CASSLGAGTPNEQYF.

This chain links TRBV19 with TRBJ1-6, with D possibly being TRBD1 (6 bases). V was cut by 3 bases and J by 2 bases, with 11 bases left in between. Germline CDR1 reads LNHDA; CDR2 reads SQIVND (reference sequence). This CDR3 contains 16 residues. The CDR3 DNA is TGTGCCAGTAGTATGACAGGAATTACCTATAATTCACCCCTCCACTTT. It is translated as CASSMTGITYNSPLHF.

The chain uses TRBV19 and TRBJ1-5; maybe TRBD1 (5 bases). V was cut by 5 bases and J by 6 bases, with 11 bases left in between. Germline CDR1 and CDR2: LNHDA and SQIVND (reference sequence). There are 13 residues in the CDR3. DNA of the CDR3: TGTGCCAGTAGTCGGGGGTTGGTTCAGCCCCAGCATTTT. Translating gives CASSRGLVQPQHF.

In nucleotides, the CDR3 is TGTGCCAGCAGCAGCCTCCACGAAGAGACCCAGTACTTC. Protein: CASSSLHEETQYF. The chain couples TRBV7-9 to TRBJ2-5; the D is unclear. CDR3 length: 13 amino acids. The V end lost 5 bases, the J end lost 3 bases, and 10 bases lay between the germline ends. Germline CDR1 SEHNR, CDR2 FQNEAQ (reference sequence).

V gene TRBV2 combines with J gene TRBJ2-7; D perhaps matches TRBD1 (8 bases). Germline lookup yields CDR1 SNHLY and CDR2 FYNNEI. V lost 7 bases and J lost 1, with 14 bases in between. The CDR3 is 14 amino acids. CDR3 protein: CASKDRGGSYEQYF. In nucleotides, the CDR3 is TGTGCCAGCAAAGACAGGGGAGGGTCCTACGAGCAGTACTTC.

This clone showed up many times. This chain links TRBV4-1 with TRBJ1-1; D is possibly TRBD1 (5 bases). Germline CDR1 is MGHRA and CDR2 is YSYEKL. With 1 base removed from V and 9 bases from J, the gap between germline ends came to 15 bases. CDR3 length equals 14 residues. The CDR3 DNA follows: TGCGCCAGCAGCCAAGTACTTTGGGGGGTCCAAGCTTTCTTT. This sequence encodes CASSQVLWGVQAFF.

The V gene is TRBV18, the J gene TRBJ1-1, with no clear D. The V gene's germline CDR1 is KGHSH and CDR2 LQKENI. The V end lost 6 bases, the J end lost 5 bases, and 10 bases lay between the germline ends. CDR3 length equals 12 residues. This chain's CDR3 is CASSRLGTEAFF. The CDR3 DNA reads TGTGCCAGCTCCCGACTCGGAACTGAAGCTTTCTTT.

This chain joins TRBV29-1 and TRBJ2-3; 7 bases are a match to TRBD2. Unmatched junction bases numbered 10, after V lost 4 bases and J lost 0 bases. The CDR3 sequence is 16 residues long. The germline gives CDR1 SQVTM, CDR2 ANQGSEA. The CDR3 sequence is CSVVFGREISTDTQYF. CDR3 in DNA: TGCAGCGTTGTATTCGGGCGGGAGATTAGCACAGATACGCAGTATTTT.

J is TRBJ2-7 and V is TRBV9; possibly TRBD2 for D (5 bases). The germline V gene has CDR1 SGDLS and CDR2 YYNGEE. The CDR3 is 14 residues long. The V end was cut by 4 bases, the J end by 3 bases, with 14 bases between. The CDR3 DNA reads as TGTGCCAGCAGCTCCGACGGGAACCACTACGAGCAGTACTTC. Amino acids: CASSSDGNHYEQYF.

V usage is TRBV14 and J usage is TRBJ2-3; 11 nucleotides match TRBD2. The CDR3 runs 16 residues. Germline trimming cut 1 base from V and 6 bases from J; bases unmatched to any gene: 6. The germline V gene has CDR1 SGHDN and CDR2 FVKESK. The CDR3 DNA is TGTGCCAGCAGCCAAGTAGCGGGGGGGCGGTTCGATACGCAGTATTTT. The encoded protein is CASSQVAGGRFDTQYF.

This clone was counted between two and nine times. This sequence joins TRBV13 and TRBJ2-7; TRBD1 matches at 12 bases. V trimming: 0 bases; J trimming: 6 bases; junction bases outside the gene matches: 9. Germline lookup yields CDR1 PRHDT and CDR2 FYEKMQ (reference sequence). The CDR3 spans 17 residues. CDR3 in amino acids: CASSLGPTGTGGSEQYF. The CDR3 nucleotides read TGTGCCAGCAGCTTAGGCCCCACCGGGACAGGGGGCTCCGAGCAGTACTTC.

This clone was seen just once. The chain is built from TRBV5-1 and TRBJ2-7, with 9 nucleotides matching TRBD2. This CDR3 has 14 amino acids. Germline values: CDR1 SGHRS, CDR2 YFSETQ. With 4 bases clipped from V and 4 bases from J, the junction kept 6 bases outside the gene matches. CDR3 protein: CASSTTSGRYEQYF. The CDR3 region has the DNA TGCGCCAGCAGCACGACTAGCGGACGATACGAGCAGTACTTC.

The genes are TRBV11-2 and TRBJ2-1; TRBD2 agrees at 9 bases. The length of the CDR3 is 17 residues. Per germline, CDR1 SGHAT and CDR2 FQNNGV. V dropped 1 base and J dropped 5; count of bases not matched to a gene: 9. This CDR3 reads CASSLGSGAGGDNEQFF. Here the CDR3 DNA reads TGTGCCAGCAGCTTAGGCTCGGGGGCGGGAGGGGACAATGAGCAGTTCTTC.

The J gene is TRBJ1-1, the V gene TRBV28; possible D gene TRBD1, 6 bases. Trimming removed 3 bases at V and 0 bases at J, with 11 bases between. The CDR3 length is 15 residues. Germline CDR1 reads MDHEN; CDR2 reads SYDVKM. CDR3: CASSLGGLLNTEAFF. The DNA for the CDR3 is TGTGCCAGCAGTTTGGGGGGGCTCTTGAACACTGAAGCTTTCTTT.

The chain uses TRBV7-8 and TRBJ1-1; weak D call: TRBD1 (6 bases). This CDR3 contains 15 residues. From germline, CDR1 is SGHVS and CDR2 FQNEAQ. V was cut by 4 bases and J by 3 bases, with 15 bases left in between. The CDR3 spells CASSSKQQGYTEAFF. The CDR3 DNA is TGTGCCAGCAGCTCGAAACAACAGGGATACACTGAAGCTTTCTTT. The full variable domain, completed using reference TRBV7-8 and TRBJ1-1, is GAGVSQSPRYKVAKRGQDVALRCDPISGHVSLFWYQQALGQGPEFLTYFQNEAQLDKSGLPSDRFFAERPEGSVSTLKIQRTQQEDSAVYLCASSSKQQGYTEAFFGQGTRLTVV.

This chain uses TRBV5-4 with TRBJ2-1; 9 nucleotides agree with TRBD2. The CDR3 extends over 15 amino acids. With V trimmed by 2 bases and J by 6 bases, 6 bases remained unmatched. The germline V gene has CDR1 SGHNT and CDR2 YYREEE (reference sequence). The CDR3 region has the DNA TGTGCCAGCAGCTTAGCGGGCGGGAGGGCCAATGAGCAGTTCTTC. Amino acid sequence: CASSLAGGRANEQFF.

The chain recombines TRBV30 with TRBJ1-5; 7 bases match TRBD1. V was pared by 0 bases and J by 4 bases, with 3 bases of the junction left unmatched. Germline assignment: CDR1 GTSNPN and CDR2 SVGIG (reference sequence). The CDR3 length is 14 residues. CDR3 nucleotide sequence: TGTGCCTGGAGTGTCGAACAGGGGAATCAGCCCCAGCATTTT. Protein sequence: CAWSVEQGNQPQHF.

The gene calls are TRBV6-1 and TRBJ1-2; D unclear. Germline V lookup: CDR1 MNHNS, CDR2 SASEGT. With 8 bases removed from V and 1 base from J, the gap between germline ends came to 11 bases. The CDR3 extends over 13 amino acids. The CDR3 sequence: CASDVRSNYGYTF. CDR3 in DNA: TGTGCCAGCGATGTCAGAAGTAACTATGGCTACACCTTC.

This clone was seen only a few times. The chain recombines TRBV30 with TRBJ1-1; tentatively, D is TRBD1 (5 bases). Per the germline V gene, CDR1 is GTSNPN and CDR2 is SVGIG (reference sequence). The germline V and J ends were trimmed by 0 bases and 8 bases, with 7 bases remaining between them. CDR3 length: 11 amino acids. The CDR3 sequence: CAWSVGAEAFF. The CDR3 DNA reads TGTGCCTGGAGTGTAGGGGCGGAAGCTTTCTTT. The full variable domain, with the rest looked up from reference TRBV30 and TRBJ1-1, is SQTIHQWPATLVQPVGSPLSLECTVEGTSNPNLYWYRQAAGRGLQLLFYSVGIGQISSEVPQNLSASRPQDRQFILSSKKLLLSDSGFYLCAWSVGAEAFFGQGTRLTVV.